The T cell receptor beta chain described here comes from a study of T cells in Graves' hyperthyroidism and ophthalmopathy. Points from the study as a whole: Before onset, by a median of about six months, the model predicted ophthalmopathy. Blood samples included most of the expanded thyroid clonotypes exceeding 0.001.

CDR3 size: 16 residues. Trimming stripped 5 bases from V and 4 bases from J, with 21 bases between. Germline-derived CDR1 and CDR2 are SNHLY and FYNNEI. Turning to this clonotype: The antigen is undetermined.

Uncontrolled infections, other autoimmune diseases, pregnancy or lactation led to exclusion of patients. Diagnoses used clinical symptoms, serum thyroxine and TRAb, thyroid ultrasound and orbital computed tomography. TCR beta CDR3 sequences were amplified from RNA transcripts. RT-PCR in the first round (using the HTBI primer set) targeted the TCR CDR3. TCRdb processed the multiplex PCR reads anew with MiXCR; each CDR3 protein has one entry. The repertoire holds 550,000 to 700,000 distinct CDR3 sequences, with around 42% as singletons. The genes are TRBV2 and TRBJ2-7, with D possibly TRBD2 on 6 matching bases. Source material: peripheral blood or thyroid tissue (not recorded which). This receptor was obtained from an adult woman with Graves' disease, either hyperthyroidism or ophthalmopathy (not recorded which). The CDR3 spells CASSFPVGAGSYEQYF. In DNA, the CDR3 is TGTGCCAGCAGTTTCCCCGTTGGAGCGGGCTCTTACGAGCAGTACTTC. The variable domain in full, with the rest retrieved from reference TRBV2 and TRBJ2-7, is EPEVTQTPSHQVTQMGQEVILRCVPISNHLYFYWYRQILGQKVEFLVSFYNNEISEKSEIFDDQFSVERPDGSNFTLKIRSTKLEDSAMYFCASSFPVGAGSYEQYFGPGTRLTVT.